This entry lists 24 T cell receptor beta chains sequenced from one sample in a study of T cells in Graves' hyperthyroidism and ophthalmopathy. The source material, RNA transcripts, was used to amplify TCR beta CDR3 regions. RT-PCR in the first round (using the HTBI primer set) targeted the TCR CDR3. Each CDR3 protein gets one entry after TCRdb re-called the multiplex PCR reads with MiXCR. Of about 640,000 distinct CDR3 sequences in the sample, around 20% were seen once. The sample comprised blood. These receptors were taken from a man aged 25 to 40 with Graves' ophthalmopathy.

Here the CDR3 DNA reads TGTGCCAGCAGTGAGGGCTTATACTACGAGCAGTACTTC. The encoded protein is CASSEGLYYEQYF. The chain joins TRBV27 to TRBJ2-7; possible D gene TRBD2, 5 bases. Trimming stripped 5 bases from V and 3 bases from J, with 11 bases between. CDR3 length: 13 amino acids. Germline V gene lookup returns CDR1 MNHEY and CDR2 SMNVEV (reference sequence).

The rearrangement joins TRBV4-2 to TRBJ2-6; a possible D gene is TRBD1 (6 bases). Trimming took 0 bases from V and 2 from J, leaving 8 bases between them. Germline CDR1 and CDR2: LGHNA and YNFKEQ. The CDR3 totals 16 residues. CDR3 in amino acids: CASSQDRTAGANVLTF. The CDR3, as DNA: TGTGCCAGCAGCCAAGACAGGACAGCTGGGGCCAACGTCCTGACTTTC.

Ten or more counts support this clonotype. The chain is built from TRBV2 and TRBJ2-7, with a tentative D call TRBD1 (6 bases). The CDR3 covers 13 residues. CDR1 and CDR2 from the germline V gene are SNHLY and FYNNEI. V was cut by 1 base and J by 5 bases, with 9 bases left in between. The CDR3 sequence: CASSEGQVDEQYF. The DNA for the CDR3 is TGTGCCAGCAGTGAAGGACAGGTGGACGAGCAGTACTTC.

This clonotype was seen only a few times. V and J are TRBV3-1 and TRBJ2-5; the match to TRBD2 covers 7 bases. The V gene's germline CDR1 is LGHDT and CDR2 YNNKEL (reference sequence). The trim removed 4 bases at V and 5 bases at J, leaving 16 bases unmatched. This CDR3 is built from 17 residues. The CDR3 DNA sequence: TGTGCCAGCAGCCCTCCGGAGTGGGAGGGCCCGGAGGAGACCCAGTACTTC. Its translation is CASSPPEWEGPEETQYF.

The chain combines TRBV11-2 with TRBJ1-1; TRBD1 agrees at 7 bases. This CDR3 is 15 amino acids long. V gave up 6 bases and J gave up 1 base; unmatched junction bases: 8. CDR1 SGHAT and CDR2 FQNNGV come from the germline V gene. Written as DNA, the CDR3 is TGTGCCAGCAGTTGGTCCGGGACAGCGAACACTGAAGCTTTCTTT. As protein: CASSWSGTANTEAFF.

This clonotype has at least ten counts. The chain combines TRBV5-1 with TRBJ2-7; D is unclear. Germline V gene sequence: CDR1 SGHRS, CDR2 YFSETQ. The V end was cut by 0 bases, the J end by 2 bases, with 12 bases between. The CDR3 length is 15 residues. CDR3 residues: CASSLEVAGAYEQYF. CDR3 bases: TGCGCCAGCAGCTTGGAGGTGGCCGGAGCCTACGAGCAGTACTTC.

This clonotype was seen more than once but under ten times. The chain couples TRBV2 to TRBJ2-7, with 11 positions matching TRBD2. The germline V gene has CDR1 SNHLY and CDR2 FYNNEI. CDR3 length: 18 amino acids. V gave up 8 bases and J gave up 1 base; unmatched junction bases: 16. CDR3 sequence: CASHRGHPTSGISYEQYF. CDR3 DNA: TGTGCCAGCCACCGGGGACATCCGACTAGCGGGATTTCCTACGAGCAGTACTTC.

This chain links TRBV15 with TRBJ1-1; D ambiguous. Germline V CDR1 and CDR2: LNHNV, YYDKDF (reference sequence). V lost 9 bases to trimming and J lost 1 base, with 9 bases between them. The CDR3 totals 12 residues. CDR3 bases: TGTGCCACAGGTCGAACGAACACTGAAGCTTTCTTT. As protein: CATGRTNTEAFF.

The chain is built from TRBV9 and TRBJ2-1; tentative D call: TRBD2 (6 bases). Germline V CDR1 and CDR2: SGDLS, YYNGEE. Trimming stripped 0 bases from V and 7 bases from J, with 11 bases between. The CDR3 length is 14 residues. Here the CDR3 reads CASSVAGERNEQFF. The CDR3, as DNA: TGTGCCAGCAGCGTAGCGGGAGAGCGGAATGAGCAGTTCTTC.

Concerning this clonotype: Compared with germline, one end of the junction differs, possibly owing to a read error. CDR3 nucleotide sequence: TGCGCCAGCAGCCAAGATGGGTCGGGAGCCCCCTACGAGCAGTACTTC. This codes for CASSQDGSGAPYEQYF. The chain carries TRBV11-2 and TRBJ2-7; TRBD2 might be the D (6 bases). The germline CDR1 and CDR2 sequences are SGHAT and FQNNGV. The CDR3 is made up of 16 amino acids. Full variable domain (rest looked up from reference TRBV11-2 and TRBJ2-7): EAGVAQSPRYKIIEKRQSVAFWCNPISGHATLYWYQQILGQGPKLLIQFQNNGVVDDSQLPKDRFSAERLKGVDSTLKIQPAKLEDSAVYLCASSQDGSGAPYEQYFGPGTRLTVT.

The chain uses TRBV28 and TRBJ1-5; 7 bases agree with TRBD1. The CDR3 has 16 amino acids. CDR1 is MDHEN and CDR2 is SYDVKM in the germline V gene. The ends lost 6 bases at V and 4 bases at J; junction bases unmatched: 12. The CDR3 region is CASSTGQEFFNQPQHF. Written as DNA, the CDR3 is TGTGCCAGCAGCACCGGACAGGAGTTTTTTAATCAGCCCCAGCATTTT. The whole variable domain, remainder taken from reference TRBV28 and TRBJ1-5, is DVKVTQSSRYLVKRTGEKVFLECVQDMDHENMFWYRQDPGLGLRLIYFSYDVKMKEKGDIPEGYSVSREKKERFSLILESASTNQTSMYLCASSTGQEFFNQPQHFGDGTRLSIL.

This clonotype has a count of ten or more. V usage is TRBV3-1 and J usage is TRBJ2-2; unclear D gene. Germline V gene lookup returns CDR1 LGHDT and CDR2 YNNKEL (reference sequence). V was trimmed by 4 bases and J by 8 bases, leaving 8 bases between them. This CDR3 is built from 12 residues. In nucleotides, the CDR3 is TGTGCCAGCAGCCTCCTTTCAGGGGAGCTGTTTTTT. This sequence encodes CASSLLSGELFF.

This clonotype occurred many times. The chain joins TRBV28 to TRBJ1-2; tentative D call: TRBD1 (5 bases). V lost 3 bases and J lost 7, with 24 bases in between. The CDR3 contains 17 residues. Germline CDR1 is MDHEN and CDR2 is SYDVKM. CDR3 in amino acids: CASSLFDGDARTSGYTF. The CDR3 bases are TGTGCCAGCAGTTTGTTCGACGGGGACGCCCGCACCTCTGGCTACACCTTC.

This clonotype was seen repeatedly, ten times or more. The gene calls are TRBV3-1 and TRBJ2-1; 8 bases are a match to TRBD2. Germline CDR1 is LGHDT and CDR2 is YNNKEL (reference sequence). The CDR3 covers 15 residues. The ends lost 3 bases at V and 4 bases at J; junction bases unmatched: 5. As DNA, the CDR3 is TGTGCCAGCAGCCAGCGTGTAGCGGGGTACAATGAGCAGTTCTTC. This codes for CASSQRVAGYNEQFF.

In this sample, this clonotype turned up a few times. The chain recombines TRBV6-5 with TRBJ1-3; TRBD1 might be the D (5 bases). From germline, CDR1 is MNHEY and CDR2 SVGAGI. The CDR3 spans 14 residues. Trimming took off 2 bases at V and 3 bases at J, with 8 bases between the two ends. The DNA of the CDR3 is TGTGCCAGCAGTTACGGGGGGGTTGGAAACACCATATATTTT. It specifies CASSYGGVGNTIYF.

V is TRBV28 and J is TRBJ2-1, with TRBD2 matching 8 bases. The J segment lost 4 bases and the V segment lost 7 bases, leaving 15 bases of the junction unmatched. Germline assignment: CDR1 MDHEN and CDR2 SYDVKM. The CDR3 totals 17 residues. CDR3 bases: TGTGCCAGCAAACTTGAGGGCCTAGCGGGTAGATACAATGAGCAGTTCTTC. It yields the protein CASKLEGLAGRYNEQFF.

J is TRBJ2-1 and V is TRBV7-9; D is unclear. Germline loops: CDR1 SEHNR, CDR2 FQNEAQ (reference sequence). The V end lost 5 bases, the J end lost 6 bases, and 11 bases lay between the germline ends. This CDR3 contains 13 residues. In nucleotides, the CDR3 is TGTGCCAGCAGCAATTTGTCCCCCAATGAGCAGTTCTTC. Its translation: CASSNLSPNEQFF.

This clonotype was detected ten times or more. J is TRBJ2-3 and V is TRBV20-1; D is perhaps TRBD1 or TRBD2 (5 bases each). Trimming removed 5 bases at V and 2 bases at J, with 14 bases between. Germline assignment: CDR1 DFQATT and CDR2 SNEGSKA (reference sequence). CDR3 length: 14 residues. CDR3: CSADGTGVTDTQYF. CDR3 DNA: TGCAGTGCTGATGGGACCGGAGTCACAGATACGCAGTATTTT.

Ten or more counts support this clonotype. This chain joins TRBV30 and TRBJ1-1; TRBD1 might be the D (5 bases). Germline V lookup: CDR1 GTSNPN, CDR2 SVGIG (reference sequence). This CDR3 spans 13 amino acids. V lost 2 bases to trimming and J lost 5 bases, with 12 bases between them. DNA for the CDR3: TGTGCCTGGAGTTCTTTGGGGCTAACTGAAGCTTTCTTT. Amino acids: CAWSSLGLTEAFF. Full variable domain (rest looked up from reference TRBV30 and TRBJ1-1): SQTIHQWPATLVQPVGSPLSLECTVEGTSNPNLYWYRQAAGRGLQLLFYSVGIGQISSEVPQNLSASRPQDRQFILSSKKLLLSDSGFYLCAWSSLGLTEAFFGQGTRLTVV.

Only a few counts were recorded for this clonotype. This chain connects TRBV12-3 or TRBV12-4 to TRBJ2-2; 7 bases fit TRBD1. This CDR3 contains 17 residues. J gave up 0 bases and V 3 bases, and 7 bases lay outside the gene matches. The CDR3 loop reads CASSFGLGTANTGELFF. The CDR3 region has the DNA TGTGCCAGCAGTTTCGGTTTAGGGACAGCGAACACCGGGGAGCTGTTTTTT.

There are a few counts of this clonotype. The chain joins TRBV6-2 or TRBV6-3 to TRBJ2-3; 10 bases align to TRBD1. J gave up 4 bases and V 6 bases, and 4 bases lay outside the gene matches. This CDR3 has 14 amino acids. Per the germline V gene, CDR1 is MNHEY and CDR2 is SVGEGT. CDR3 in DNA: TGTGCCAGCAGGATCGGACAGGGGGCAGATACGCAGTATTTT. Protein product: CASRIGQGADTQYF.

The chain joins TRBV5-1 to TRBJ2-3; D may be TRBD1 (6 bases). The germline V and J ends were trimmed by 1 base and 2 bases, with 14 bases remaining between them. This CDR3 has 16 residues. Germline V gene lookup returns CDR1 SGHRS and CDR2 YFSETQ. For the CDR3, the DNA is TGCGCCAGCAGCTTGACACAGGGTTCGATCACAGATACGCAGTATTTT. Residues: CASSLTQGSITDTQYF.

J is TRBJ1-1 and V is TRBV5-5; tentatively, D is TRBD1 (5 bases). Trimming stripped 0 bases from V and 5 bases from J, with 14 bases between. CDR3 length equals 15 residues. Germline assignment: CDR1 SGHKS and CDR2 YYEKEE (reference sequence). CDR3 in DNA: TGTGCCAGCAGCTTGGAGTTGGGCGGGGGAACTGAAGCTTTCTTT. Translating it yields CASSLELGGGTEAFF. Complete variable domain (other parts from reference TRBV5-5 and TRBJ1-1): DAGVTQSPTHLIKTRGQQVTLRCSPISGHKSVSWYQQVLGQGPQFIFQYYEKEERGRGNFPDRFSARQFPNYSSELNVNALLLGDSALYLCASSLELGGGTEAFFGQGTRLTVV.

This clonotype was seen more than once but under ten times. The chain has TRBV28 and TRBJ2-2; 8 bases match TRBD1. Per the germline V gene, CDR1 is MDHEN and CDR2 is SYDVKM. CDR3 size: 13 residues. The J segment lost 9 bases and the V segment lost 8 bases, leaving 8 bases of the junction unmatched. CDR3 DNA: TGTGCCAGCTATCCAGACAGGGGCCGGGAGCTGTTTTTT. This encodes CASYPDRGRELFF.